This T cell receptor beta chain was profiled in a study of blood T cells in healthy people across ages. Alongside a J-beta primer mix, a sample-barcoded 5' primer served in a second PCR lasting roughly 6 to 12 cycles. A template-switch adaptor with 12 random nucleotides tagged each cDNA molecule. TCRdb itself ran the 5' RACE reads through MiXCR, one entry per CDR3 protein. The sample includes 730,000 or so distinct CDR3 sequences, approximately 40% of them seen just once. V was shortened by 3 bases and J by 1 base, with 12 bases between the two germline ends. The germline gives CDR1 SGHVS, CDR2 FNYEAQ. The CDR3 is 16 amino acids. The authors isolated at least 6.5 million PBMCs per sample.

This receptor was taken from a man older than 75 in good health. The source material was blood. The chain combines TRBV7-6 with TRBJ2-2; the D is unclear. The CDR3 loop reads CASSFSYSMNTGELFF. The CDR3 DNA sequence: TGTGCCAGCAGCTTTTCTTACTCTATGAACACCGGGGAGCTGTTTTTT.